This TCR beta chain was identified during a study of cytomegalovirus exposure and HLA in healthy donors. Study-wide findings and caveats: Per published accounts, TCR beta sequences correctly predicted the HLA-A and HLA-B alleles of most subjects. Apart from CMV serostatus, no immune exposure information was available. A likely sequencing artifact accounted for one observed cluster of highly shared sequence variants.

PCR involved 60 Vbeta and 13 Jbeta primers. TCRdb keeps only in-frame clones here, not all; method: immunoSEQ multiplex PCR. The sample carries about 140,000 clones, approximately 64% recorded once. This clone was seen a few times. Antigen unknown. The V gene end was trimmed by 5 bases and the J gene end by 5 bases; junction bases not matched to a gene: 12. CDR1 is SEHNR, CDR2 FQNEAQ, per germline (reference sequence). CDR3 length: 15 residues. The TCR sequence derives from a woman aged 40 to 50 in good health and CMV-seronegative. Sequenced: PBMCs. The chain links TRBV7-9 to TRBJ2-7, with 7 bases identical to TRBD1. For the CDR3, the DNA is TGTGCCAGCAGCCCTGGGACAGCCAAAAGGGACGAGCAGTACTTC. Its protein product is CASSPGTAKRDEQYF.